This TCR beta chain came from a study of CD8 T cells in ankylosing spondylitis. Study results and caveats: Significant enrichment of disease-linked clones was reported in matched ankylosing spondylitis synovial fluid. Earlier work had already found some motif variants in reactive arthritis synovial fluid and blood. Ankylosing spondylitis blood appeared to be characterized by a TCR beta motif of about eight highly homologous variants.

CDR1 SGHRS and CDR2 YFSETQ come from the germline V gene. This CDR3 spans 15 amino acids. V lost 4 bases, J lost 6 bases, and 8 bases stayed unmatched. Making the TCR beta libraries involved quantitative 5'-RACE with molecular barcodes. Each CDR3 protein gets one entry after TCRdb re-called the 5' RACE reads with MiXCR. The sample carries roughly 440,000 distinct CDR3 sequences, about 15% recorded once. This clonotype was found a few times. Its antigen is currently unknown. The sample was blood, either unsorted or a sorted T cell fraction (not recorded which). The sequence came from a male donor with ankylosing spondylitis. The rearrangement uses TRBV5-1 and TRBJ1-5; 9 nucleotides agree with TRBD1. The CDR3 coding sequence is TGCGCCAGCAGCAAGACCGGGACAGGGATTCAGCCCCAGCATTTT. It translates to CASSKTGTGIQPQHF.